This TCR beta chain stems from a study of blood T cell repertoires in COVID-19. Study context: The United States, Italy and Spain provided the acute and convalescent COVID-19 samples. Sources were T cells, B-cell-depleted T cells, or PBMCs; the material itself was cDNA or gDNA.

In the authors' workflow: The authors estimated nucleated cell counts from reference gene primer amplification. TCRdb keeps only in-frame clones here, not all; method: immunoSEQ multiplex PCR. That table supplies the V and J calls and clone size; D and trimming were determined from the DNA. The repertoire holds roughly 290,000 clones, with around 85% as singletons. This sequence was found in a woman aged 30 to 39 who had recovered from COVID-19. Sequenced: peripheral blood.

CDR3 amino acids: CASRGTGESGAFF. CDR3 nucleotide sequence: TGTGCCAGCAGGGGGACGGGGGAATCAGGAGCTTTCTTT. This chain links TRBV3-1 (or the pseudogene TRBV3-2) with TRBJ1-1; perhaps TRBD1 as D (5 bases). The CDR3 is made up of 13 amino acids. V lost 6 bases and J lost 10, with 18 bases in between. Looked up from germline, CDR1 is LGHDT and CDR2 is YNNKEL (reference sequence).